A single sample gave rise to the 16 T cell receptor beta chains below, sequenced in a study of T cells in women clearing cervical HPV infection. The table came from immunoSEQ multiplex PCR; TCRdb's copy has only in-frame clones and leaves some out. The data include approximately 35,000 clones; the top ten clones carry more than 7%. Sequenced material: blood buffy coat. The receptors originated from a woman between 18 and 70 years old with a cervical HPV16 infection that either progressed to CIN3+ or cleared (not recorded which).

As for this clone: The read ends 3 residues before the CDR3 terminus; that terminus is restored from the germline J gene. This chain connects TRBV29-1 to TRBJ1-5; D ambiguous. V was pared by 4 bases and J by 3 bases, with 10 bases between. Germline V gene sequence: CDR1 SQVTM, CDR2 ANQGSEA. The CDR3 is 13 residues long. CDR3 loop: CSVGAAYNQPQHF. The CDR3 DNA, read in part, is TGCAGCGTTGGGGCAGCTTACAATCAGCCC. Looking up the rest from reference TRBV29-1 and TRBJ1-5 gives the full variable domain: SAVISQKPSRDICQRGTSLTIQCQVDSQVTMMFWYRQQPGQSLTLIATANQGSEATYESGFVIDKFPISRPNLTFSTLTVSNMSPEDSSIYLCSVGAAYNQPQHFGDGTRLSIL.

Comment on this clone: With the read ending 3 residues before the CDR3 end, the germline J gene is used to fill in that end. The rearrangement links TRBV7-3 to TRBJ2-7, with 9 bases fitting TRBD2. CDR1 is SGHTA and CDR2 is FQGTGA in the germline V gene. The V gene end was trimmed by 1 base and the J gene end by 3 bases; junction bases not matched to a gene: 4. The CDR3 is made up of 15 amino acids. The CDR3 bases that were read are TGTGCCAGCAGCTTAAGTGGGCGGGGGGGCTACGAG. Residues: CASSLSGRGGYE. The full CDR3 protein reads CASSLSGRGGYEQYF. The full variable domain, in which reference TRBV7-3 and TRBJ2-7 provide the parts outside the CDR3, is GAGVSQTPSNKVTEKGKYVELRCDPISGHTALYWYRQSLGQGPEFLIYFQGTGAADDSGLPNDRFFAVRPEGSVSTLKIQRTERGDSAVYLCASSLSGRGGYEQYFGPGTRLTVT.

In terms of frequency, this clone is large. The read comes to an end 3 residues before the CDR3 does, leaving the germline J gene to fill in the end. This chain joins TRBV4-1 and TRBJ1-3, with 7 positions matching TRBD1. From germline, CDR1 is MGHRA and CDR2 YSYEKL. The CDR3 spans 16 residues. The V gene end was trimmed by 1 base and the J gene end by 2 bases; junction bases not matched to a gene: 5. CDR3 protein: CASSQGMGTAGNTIYF. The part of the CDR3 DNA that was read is TGCGCCAGCAGCCAAGGGATGGGGACAGCTGGAAACACC.

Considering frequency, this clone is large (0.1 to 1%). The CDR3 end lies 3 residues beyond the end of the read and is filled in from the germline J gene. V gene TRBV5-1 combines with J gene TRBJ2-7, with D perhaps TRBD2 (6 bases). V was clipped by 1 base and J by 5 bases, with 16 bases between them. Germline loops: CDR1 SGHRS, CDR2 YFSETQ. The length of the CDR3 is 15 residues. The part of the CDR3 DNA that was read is TGCGCCAGCAGCTTGTTGTCAGGGAGGCAGAACGAG. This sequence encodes CASSLLSGRQNE. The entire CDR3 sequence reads CASSLLSGRQNEQYF.

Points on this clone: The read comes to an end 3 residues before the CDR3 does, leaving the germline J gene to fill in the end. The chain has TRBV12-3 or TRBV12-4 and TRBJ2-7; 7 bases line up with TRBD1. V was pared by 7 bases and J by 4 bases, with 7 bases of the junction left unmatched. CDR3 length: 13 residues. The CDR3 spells CASTRDSPYEQYF. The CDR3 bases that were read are TGTGCCAGCACCCGGGACAGCCCTTACGAG.

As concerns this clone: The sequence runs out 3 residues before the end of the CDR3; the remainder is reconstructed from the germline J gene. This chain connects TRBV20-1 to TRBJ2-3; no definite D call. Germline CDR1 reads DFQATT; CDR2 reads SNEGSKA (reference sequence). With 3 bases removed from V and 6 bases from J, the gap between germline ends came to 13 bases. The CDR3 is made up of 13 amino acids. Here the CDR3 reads CSASSVFRDTQYF. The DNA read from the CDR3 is TGCAGTGCTAGTTCTGTGTTTCGGGATACG.

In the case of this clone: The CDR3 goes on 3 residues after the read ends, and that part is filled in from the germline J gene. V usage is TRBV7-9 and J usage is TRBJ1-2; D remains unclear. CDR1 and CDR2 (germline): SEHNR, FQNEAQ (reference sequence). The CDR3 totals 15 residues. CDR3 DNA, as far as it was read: TGTGCCAGCAGCTTGGGCGGGTCAAACTCCTACGAC. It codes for CASSLGGSNSYD. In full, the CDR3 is CASSLGGSNSYDYTF.

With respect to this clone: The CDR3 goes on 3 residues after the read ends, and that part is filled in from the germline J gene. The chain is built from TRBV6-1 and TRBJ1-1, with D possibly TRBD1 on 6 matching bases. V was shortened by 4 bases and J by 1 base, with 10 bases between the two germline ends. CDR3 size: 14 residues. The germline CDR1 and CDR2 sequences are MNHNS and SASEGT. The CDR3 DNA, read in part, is TGTGCCAGCAGTGCCCGGGACAAGAACACTGAA. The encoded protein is CASSARDKNTE. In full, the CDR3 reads CASSARDKNTEAFF.

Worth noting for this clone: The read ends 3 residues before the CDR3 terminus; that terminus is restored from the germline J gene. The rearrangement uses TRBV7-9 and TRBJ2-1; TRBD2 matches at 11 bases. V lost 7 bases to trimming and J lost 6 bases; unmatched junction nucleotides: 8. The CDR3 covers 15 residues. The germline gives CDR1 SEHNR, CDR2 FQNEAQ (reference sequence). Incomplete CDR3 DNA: TGTGCCAGCAAAAAACCGGGACTAGCGGTCAATGAG. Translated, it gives CASKKPGLAVNE. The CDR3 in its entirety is CASKKPGLAVNEQFF.

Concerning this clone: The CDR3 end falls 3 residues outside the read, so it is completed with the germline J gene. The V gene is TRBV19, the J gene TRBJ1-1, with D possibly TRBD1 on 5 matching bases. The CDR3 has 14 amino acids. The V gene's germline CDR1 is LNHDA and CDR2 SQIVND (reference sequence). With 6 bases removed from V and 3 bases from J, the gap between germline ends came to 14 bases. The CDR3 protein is CASSQDRGDTEAFF. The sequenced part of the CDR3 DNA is TGTGCCAGTAGCCAGGACCGGGGGGACACTGAA.

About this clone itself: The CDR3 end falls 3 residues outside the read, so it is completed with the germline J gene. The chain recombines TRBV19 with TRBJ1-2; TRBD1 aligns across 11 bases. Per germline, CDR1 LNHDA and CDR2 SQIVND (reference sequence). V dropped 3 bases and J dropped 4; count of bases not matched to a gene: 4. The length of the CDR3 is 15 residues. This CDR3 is CASSIGTGGPYGYTF. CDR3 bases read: TGTGCCAGTAGTATTGGGACAGGGGGACCCTATGGC.

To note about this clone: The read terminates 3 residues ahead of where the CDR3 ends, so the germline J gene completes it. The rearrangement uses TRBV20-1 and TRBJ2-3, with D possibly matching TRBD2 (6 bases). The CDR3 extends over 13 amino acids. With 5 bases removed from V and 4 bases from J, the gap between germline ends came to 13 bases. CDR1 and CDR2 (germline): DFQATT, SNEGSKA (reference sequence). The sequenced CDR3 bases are TGCAGTGCTGAGACGGAGGGCGCAGATACG. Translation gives CSAETEGADT. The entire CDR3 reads CSAETEGADTQYF.

CDR3 protein: CASSELFQGTGELFF. The CDR3 DNA, read in part, is TGTGCCAGCAGTGAATTGTTTCAGGGGACCGGGGAG. The chain combines TRBV25-1 with TRBJ2-2; D perhaps matches TRBD1 (6 bases). The read finishes 3 residues shy of the CDR3 end, and the germline J gene is used to complete it. V dropped 1 base and J dropped 5 bases, with 11 bases sitting between them. This CDR3 comprises 15 residues. Germline V gives CDR1 MGHDK, CDR2 SYGVNS.

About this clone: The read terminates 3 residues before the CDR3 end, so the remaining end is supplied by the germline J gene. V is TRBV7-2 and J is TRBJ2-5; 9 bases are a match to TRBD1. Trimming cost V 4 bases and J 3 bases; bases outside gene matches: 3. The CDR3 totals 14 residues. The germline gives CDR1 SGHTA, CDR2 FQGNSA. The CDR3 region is CASSSRTGEETQYF. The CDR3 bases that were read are TGTGCCAGCAGCTCCCGGACAGGGGAAGAGACC. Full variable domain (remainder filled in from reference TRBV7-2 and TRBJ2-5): GAGVSQSPSNKVTEKGKDVELRCDPISGHTALYWYRQSLGQGLEFLIYFQGNSAPDKSGLPSDRFSAERTGGSVSTLTIQRTQQEDSAVYLCASSSRTGEETQYFGPGTRLLVL.

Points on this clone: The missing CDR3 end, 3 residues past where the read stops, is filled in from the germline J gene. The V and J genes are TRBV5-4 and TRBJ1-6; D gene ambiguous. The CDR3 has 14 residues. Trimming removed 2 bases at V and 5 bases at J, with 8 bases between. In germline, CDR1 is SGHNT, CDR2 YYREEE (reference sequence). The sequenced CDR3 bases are TGTGCCAGCAGCTTTCTACGGGATAATTCACCC. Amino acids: CASSFLRDNSP. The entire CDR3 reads CASSFLRDNSPLHF. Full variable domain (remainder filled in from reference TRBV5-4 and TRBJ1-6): ETGVTQSPTHLIKTRGQQVTLRCSSQSGHNTVSWYQQALGQGPQFIFQYYREEENGRGNFPPRFSGLQFPNYSSELNVNALELDDSALYLCASSFLRDNSPLHFGNGTRLTVT.

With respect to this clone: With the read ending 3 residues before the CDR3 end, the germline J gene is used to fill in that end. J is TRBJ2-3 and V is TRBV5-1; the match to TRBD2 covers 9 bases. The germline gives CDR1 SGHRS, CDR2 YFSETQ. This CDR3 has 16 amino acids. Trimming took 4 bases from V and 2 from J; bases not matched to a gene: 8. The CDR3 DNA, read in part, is TGCGCCAGCAGCCCCCGACTAGCGGCCCTCACAGATACG. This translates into CASSPRLAALTDT. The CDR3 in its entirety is CASSPRLAALTDTQYF.